Sequencing of this TCR beta chain was carried out in a study of blood T cell repertoires in COVID-19. Looked up from germline, CDR1 is SGHVS and CDR2 is FNYEAQ. This CDR3 is 15 amino acids long. V gave up 1 base and J gave up 8 bases, with 15 bases separating them. This table comes from immunoSEQ multiplex PCR, and its TCRdb copy is limited to in-frame clones, with some not included. The sample records about 250,000 clones, around 88% being singletons. The gene calls are TRBV7-6 and TRBJ2-1, with D perhaps matching TRBD2 (5 bases). Sequencing input: peripheral blood. This TCR derives from a woman in her twenties or thirties with COVID-19, enrolled during active disease. CDR3 protein: CASSLVWVPSHEQFF. DNA for the CDR3: TGTGCCAGCAGCTTAGTTTGGGTACCTAGCCATGAGCAGTTCTTC.